What follows are 12 T cell receptor beta chains derived from one specimen sequenced in a study of cytomegalovirus exposure and HLA in healthy donors. The PCR made use of 60 Vbeta and 13 Jbeta primers. The protocol was immunoSEQ multiplex PCR, while the TCRdb copy is restricted to in-frame clones and leaves out a portion. The repertoire includes about 98,000 clones, 69% of them detected once, and over 0.95% sits in the top ten. The specimen was PBMCs. These receptor sequences come from a female donor in good health and CMV-seronegative.

The CDR3 nucleotides are TGTGCCAGCAGTGAGTTAGGGCAGGAGGTAAATACGCAGTATTTT. Amino acids: CASSELGQEVNTQYF. This chain uses TRBV2 with TRBJ2-3; D may be TRBD2 (5 bases). V shed 3 bases and J shed 7 bases, with 17 bases lying between them. There are 15 residues in the CDR3. Germline V lookup: CDR1 SNHLY, CDR2 FYNNEI.

The CDR3 DNA follows: TGTGCCAGCAGTTCCCGGACTAGTCCTCCCGGGGAGCTGTTTTTT. Its translation is CASSSRTSPPGELFF. The chain has TRBV6-5 and TRBJ2-2; 7 bases fit TRBD2. CDR3 length equals 15 residues. Trimming at V came to 4 bases and at J to 6 bases, leaving 8 bases not matched to a gene. Germline V gene lookup returns CDR1 MNHEY and CDR2 SVGAGI.

In its sample, this clone was seen many times. V is TRBV7-9 and J is TRBJ1-2; weak D call: TRBD1 (6 bases). The CDR3 consists of 14 residues. The germline V and J ends were trimmed by 5 bases and 5 bases, with 15 bases remaining between them. Germline-derived CDR1 and CDR2 are SEHNR and FQNEAQ (reference sequence). This CDR3 reads CASSLSGAGYGYTF. The CDR3 bases are TGTGCCAGCAGCCTATCAGGGGCTGGGTATGGCTACACCTTC.

CDR3 sequence: CASSLAGQGGMYSPLHF. CDR3 coding DNA: TGTGCCAGCAGCTTAGCGGGACAGGGAGGGATGTATTCACCCCTCCACTTT. The chain has TRBV7-9 and TRBJ1-6, with TRBD1 matching 9 bases. With V trimmed by 0 bases and J by 8 bases, 8 bases remained unmatched. Germline V CDR1 and CDR2: SEHNR, FQNEAQ (reference sequence). The CDR3 runs 17 residues.

This sequence joins TRBV10-3 and TRBJ2-1; a possible D gene is TRBD1 (5 bases). Trimming removed 0 bases at V and 7 bases at J, with 7 bases between. This CDR3 is 13 amino acids long. Germline CDR1 is ENHRY and CDR2 is SYGVKD. DNA for the CDR3: TGTGCCATCAGTGAGTCCTCAGGGAATGAGCAGTTCTTC. Its protein product is CAISESSGNEQFF.

This clone was seen a handful of times. V and J are TRBV30 and TRBJ1-1, with a weak D call TRBD1 (5 bases). Deletions cut 4 bases from V and 2 bases from J, with 11 bases between. CDR1 is GTSNPN and CDR2 is SVGIG in the germline V gene (reference sequence). This CDR3 comprises 13 residues. The CDR3 sequence is CAWTQTDNTEAFF. In DNA form, the CDR3 reads TGTGCCTGGACTCAGACAGATAACACTGAAGCTTTCTTT.

The CDR3 spells CASRLAGVSAETQYF. For the CDR3, the DNA is TGCGCCAGCAGACTAGCGGGGGTCTCTGCGGAGACCCAGTACTTC. The V call is TRBV5-1, the J call TRBJ2-5; the match to TRBD2 covers 11 bases. The germline CDR1 and CDR2 sequences are SGHRS and YFSETQ. The CDR3 runs 15 residues. J lost 5 bases, V lost 5 bases, and 8 bases had no gene match.

The CDR3 spells CASSPQGGTYEQYF. The CDR3 coding sequence is TGTGCCAGCAGCCCACAGGGGGGGACCTACGAGCAGTACTTC. The chain employs TRBV6-5 and TRBJ2-7; D is perhaps TRBD1 (8 bases). Trimming took off 6 bases at V and 2 bases at J, with 14 bases between the two ends. In germline, CDR1 is MNHEY, CDR2 SVGAGI. This CDR3 region has 14 residues.

The J gene is TRBJ1-1, the V gene TRBV4-3, with 9 bases lining up with TRBD1. V lost 1 base and J lost 7; bases outside the gene matches: 10. The germline gives CDR1 LGHNA, CDR2 YSLEER. The CDR3 extends over 16 amino acids. CDR3 residues: CASSQAWGTGNDEAFF. The DNA for the CDR3 is TGCGCCAGCAGCCAAGCGTGGGGGACAGGGAACGATGAAGCTTTCTTT.

This clone was picked up a small number of times. J is TRBJ1-5 and V is TRBV19; D remains unclear. The CDR3 consists of 12 residues. Looked up from germline, CDR1 is LNHDA and CDR2 is SQIVND (reference sequence). Between the trimmed V and J ends, which lost 6 bases and 4 bases, there was a span of 7 bases. As DNA, the CDR3 is TGTGCCAGTAGCCGGAGGAATCAGCCCCAGCATTTT. Translated, it gives CASSRRNQPQHF.

The chain has TRBV6-1 and TRBJ2-5; D possibly corresponds to TRBD2 (6 bases). V was cut by 1 base and J by 5 bases, with 11 bases left in between. From germline, CDR1 is MNHNS and CDR2 SASEGT. This CDR3 has 14 residues. The CDR3 DNA reads as TGTGCCAGCAGTGAAGTTACTAGCCGCGAGACCCAGTACTTC. Protein product: CASSEVTSRETQYF.

The J gene is TRBJ1-5, the V gene TRBV5-5, with D unresolved. Germline V CDR1 and CDR2: SGHKS, YYEKEE (reference sequence). This CDR3 is built from 15 residues. Trimming left V 0 bases short and J 0 bases short, with 7 bases between. The CDR3 region is CASSLELYSNQPQHF. CDR3 nucleotides: TGTGCCAGCAGCTTGGAACTGTATAGCAATCAGCCCCAGCATTTT.